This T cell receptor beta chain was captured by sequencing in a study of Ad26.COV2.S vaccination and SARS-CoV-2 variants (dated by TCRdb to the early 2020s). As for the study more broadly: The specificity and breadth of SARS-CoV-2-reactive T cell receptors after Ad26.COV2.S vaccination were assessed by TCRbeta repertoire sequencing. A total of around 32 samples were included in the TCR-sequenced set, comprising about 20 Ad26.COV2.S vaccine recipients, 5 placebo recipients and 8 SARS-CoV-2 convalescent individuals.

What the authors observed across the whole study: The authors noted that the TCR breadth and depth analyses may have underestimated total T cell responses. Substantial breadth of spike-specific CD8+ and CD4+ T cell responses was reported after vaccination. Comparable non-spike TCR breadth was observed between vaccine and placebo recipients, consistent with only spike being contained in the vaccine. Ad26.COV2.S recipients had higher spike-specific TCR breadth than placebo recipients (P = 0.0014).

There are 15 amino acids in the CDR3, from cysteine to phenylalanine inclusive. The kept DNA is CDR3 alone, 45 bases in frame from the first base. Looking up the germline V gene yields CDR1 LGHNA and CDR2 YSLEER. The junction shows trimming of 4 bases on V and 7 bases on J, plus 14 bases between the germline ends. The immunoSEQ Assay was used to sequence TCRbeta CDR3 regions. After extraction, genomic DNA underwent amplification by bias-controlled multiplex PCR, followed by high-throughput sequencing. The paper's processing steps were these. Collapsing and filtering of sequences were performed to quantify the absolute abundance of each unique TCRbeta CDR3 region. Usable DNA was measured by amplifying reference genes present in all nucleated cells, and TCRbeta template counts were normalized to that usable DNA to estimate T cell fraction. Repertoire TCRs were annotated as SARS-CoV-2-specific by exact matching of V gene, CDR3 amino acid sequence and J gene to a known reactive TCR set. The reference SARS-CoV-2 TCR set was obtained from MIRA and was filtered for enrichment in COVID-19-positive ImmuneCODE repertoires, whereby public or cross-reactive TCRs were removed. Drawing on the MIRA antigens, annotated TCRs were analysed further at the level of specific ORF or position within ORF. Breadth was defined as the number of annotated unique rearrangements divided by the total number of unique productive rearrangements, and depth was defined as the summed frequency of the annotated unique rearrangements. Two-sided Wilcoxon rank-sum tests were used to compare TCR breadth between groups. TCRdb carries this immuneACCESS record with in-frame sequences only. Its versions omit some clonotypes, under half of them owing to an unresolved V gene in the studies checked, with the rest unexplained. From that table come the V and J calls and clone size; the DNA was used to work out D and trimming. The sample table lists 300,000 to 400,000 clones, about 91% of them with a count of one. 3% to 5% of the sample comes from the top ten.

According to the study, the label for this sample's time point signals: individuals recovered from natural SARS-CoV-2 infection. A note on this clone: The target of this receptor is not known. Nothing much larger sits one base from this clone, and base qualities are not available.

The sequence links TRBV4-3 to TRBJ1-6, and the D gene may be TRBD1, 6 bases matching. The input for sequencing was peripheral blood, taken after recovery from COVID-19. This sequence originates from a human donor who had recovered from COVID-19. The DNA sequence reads TGCGCCAGCAGCCTCCTAGGGGGGGGAAATTCACCCCTCCACTTT. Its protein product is CASSLLGGGNSPLHF.